Each of the 2 T cell receptor beta chains below was sequenced from the same sample in a study of cytomegalovirus exposure and HLA in healthy donors. In the PCR, 60 Vbeta and 13 Jbeta primers were used. Only in-frame clones appear in the TCRdb table, and some are missing; sequencing was by immunoSEQ multiplex PCR. Of some 82,000 clones listed, approximately 84% are singletons. Sequencing used PBMCs. Receptors originate from a woman in her forties or fifties in good health and CMV-seronegative.

The V call is TRBV29-1, the J call TRBJ2-7; a weak D match, TRBD1 (7 bases). Per the germline V gene, CDR1 is SQVTM and CDR2 is ANQGSEA. Trimming shortened V by 7 bases and J by 3 bases, and 13 bases separated the two germline ends. The CDR3 is 12 residues long. CDR3 coding DNA: TGCAGCGGGCGGGACAGCTTCTACGAGCAGTACTTC. It encodes CSGRDSFYEQYF.

The chain combines TRBV2 with TRBJ1-1; D is undetermined. The CDR3 extends over 15 amino acids. The V gene's germline CDR1 is SNHLY and CDR2 FYNNEI. The germline V and J ends were trimmed by 1 base and 4 bases, with 13 bases remaining between them. CDR3 in DNA: TGTGCCAGCAGTGAAGTGGAGGGATTGGGCACTGAAGCTTTCTTT. Protein: CASSEVEGLGTEAFF.